Reported below is one T cell receptor (beta chain). The antigen is not known. The data stem from a study of identical twins. The germline V gene encodes CDR1 MNHNS and CDR2 SASEGT. The CDR3 extends over 15 amino acids. Deletions cut 6 bases from V and 4 bases from J, with 16 bases between. Donors uniformly comprised healthy Caucasians. Whole-study findings and limits: Out-of-frame sharing of TCR alpha in monozygotic twins was underestimated by models. High-abundance cord blood beta clonotypes had fewer insertions; memory repertoires showed none.

Addition of a universal primer site occurred through template switching, and cDNA carried unique molecular identifiers. TCRdb itself ran the 5' RACE reads through MiXCR, one entry per CDR3 protein. Seen here are under 300,000 distinct CDR3 sequences, more than 13% observed once, and the top ten hold under 9.5%. Sequenced sample: memory (CD45RO+) T cells sorted from blood. This sequence joins TRBV6-1 and TRBJ1-5, with a weak D call TRBD1 (5 bases). The source of this sequence is a woman between 18 and 29 years old in good health. CDR3 DNA sequence: TGTGCCAGCAGGGGGAACACCGCAGGGAATCAGCCCCAGCATTTT. It yields the protein CASRGNTAGNQPQHF.